One and the same sample provided the 31 T cell receptor beta chains below, sequenced in a study of metastatic and nonmetastatic thyroid tumors (dated by TCRdb to 2020 to 2021). The library was built by means of PCR. This sample was sequenced with an Illumina HiSeq 4000. The raw public reads went through TCRdb reprocessing: fastp at Q25, MiXCR clone calling, in-frame beta chains kept. The sample table holds some 31,000 clones, of which approximately 15% were seen once. 6.9% of the sample belongs to the ten largest clones. No patient had received any treatment before thyroid surgery. Sample: blood. The receptors here all came from a female donor with papillary thyroid cancer or a benign thyroid nodule (not recorded which). Some clones in this sample may be carry-over from other donors' samples.

This clone was counted ten times or more. The chain joins TRBV29-1 to TRBJ2-1; D call uncertain. Trimming cost V 1 base and J 3 bases, with 4 bases left between them. This CDR3 is built from 12 residues. Germline CDR1 reads SQVTM; CDR2 reads ANQGSEA. In nucleotides, the CDR3 is TGCAGCGTTGAAGCTAGCTACAATGAGCAGTTCTTC. This translates into CSVEASYNEQFF.

This clone has a count of ten or more. The chain joins TRBV18 to TRBJ1-1; D call uncertain. CDR3 length: 16 residues. Looked up from germline, CDR1 is KGHSH and CDR2 is LQKENI. V lost 3 bases and J 1 base, leaving 15 bases between the germline ends. As DNA, the CDR3 is TGTGCCAGCTCACCGGAGCTGAGGGCTGCGAACACTGAAGCTTTCTTT. This codes for CASSPELRAANTEAFF.

This clone was detected ten times or more. The J gene is TRBJ2-7, the V gene TRBV2; D gene ambiguous. The germline CDR1 and CDR2 sequences are SNHLY and FYNNEI. The V end lost 7 bases, the J end lost 3 bases, and 7 bases lay between the germline ends. The CDR3 extends over 11 amino acids. Here the CDR3 reads CASTLVYEQYF. The CDR3, as DNA: TGTGCCAGCACGCTAGTCTACGAGCAGTACTTC.

This clone was detected a few times. The CDR3 nucleotides are TGTGCCAGCAGTTTATCGGGTATGGGGACCTGGAGCACTGAAGCTTTCTTT. Amino acid sequence: CASSLSGMGTWSTEAFF. The V gene is TRBV27, the J gene TRBJ1-1, with D perhaps matching TRBD1 (5 bases). The germline V gene encodes CDR1 MNHEY and CDR2 SMNVEV (reference sequence). Trimming left V 0 bases short and J 4 bases short, with 18 bases between. This CDR3 region has 17 residues.

This clone showed up many times. This rearrangement joins TRBV19 to TRBJ2-2, with D possibly TRBD1 on 6 matching bases. Germline CDR1 reads LNHDA; CDR2 reads SQIVND (reference sequence). The CDR3 runs to 13 residues. V was pared by 5 bases and J by 5 bases, with 9 bases between. The CDR3 sequence: CASSAGTTGELFF. For the CDR3, the DNA is TGTGCCAGTAGTGCCGGGACAACCGGGGAGCTGTTTTTT.

This sequence joins TRBV18 and TRBJ2-7; 9 nucleotides match TRBD1. Germline loops: CDR1 KGHSH, CDR2 LQKENI. CDR3 length: 14 residues. V lost 3 bases and J lost 2; bases outside the gene matches: 2. Here the CDR3 reads CASSPRQGAYEQYF. In DNA form, the CDR3 reads TGTGCCAGCTCACCCCGACAGGGGGCCTACGAGCAGTACTTC. The full variable domain, in which reference TRBV18 and TRBJ2-7 provide the parts outside the CDR3, is NAGVMQNPRHLVRRRGQEARLRCSPMKGHSHVYWYRQLPEEGLKFMVYLQKENIIDESGMPKERFSAEFPKEGPSILRIQQVVRGDSAAYFCASSPRQGAYEQYFGPGTRLTVT.

This clone was observed a few times. V and J are TRBV19 and TRBJ2-2; the D gene is possibly TRBD2 (6 bases). Trimming shortened V by 5 bases and J by 6 bases, and 10 bases separated the two germline ends. Germline CDR1 reads LNHDA; CDR2 reads SQIVND (reference sequence). The CDR3 length is 13 residues. For the CDR3, the DNA is TGTGCCAGTAGTCAAGGGACTTCCGGGGAGCTGTTTTTT. Its protein is CASSQGTSGELFF. Full variable domain (missing parts from reference TRBV19 and TRBJ2-2): DGGITQSPKYLFRKEGQNVTLSCEQNLNHDAMYWYRQDPGQGLRLIYYSQIVNDFQKGDIAEGYSVSREKKESFPLTVTSAQKNPTAFYLCASSQGTSGELFFGEGSRLTVL.

This clone was observed many times. The rearrangement uses TRBV12-3 or TRBV12-4 and TRBJ2-1, with D hard to call. Trimming removed 7 bases from V and 0 bases from J, with 13 bases in between. This CDR3 contains 15 residues. In nucleotides, the CDR3 is TGTGCCAGCATCAACACTCGAAGCTCCTACAATGAGCAGTTCTTC. Amino acids: CASINTRSSYNEQFF.

This clone was observed at least ten times. The V and J genes are TRBV6-1 and TRBJ2-1; unclear D gene. The CDR3 sequence is 13 residues long. Trimming took 5 bases from V and 7 from J, leaving 12 bases between them. Germline lookup yields CDR1 MNHNS and CDR2 SASEGT. CDR3 nucleotide sequence: TGTGCCAGCAGTACACCGGGCCTAAATGAGCAGTTCTTC. This gives the protein CASSTPGLNEQFF.

In its sample, this clone was seen many times. The J gene is TRBJ1-5, the V gene TRBV4-2; D gene ambiguous. Germline V gives CDR1 LGHNA, CDR2 YNFKEQ. The V gene lost 4 bases and the J gene lost 2 bases, with 21 bases spanning the gap. The length of the CDR3 is 18 residues. This CDR3 is CASSPNIWPTRGNQPQHF. The DNA for the CDR3 is TGTGCCAGCAGCCCAAACATTTGGCCGACCAGAGGCAATCAGCCCCAGCATTTT.

This clone was recorded many times. This rearrangement joins TRBV2 to TRBJ1-4, with TRBD1 matching 8 bases. V was pared by 8 bases and J by 0 bases, with 5 bases of the junction left unmatched. The length of the CDR3 is 15 residues. CDR1 and CDR2 from the germline V gene are SNHLY and FYNNEI. CDR3 sequence: CASRPGQATNEKLFF. In DNA, the CDR3 is TGTGCCAGCCGACCGGGACAGGCAACTAATGAAAAACTGTTTTTT. Full variable domain (missing parts from reference TRBV2 and TRBJ1-4): EPEVTQTPSHQVTQMGQEVILRCVPISNHLYFYWYRQILGQKVEFLVSFYNNEISEKSEIFDDQFSVERPDGSNFTLKIRSTKLEDSAMYFCASRPGQATNEKLFFGSGTQLSVL.

This clone has a handful of counts. One junction end does not reproduce the germline sequence, and a read error may be involved. The chain carries TRBV6-1 and TRBJ1-5; 7 bases match TRBD1. Per the germline V gene, CDR1 is MNHNS and CDR2 is SASEGT. The CDR3 covers 14 residues. This chain's CDR3 is CARNGTARNQTQHF. DNA of the CDR3: TGTGCCCGCAATGGGACAGCTAGAAATCAGACCCAGCATTTT.

This clone was detected many times. With a much larger clone just one base away, this may be a read error. Distinct nucleotide sequences in the sample also encode this CDR3. V and J are TRBV10-1 and TRBJ2-1, with D unresolved. This CDR3 has 16 amino acids. Germline CDR1 and CDR2: WNHNN and SYGVQD (reference sequence). V was trimmed by 0 bases and J by 3 bases, leaving 12 bases between them. CDR3 DNA sequence: TGCGCCAGCAGTGAGTCGACGTCCCCGAACTACAATGAGCAGTTCTTC. Its translation: CASSESTSPNYNEQFF.

This clone was found many times. The chain combines TRBV28 with TRBJ2-5; tentatively, D is TRBD1 (6 bases). V was cut by 4 bases and J by 1 base, with 13 bases left in between. The CDR3 totals 15 residues. CDR1 is MDHEN, CDR2 SYDVKM, per germline. CDR3 bases: TGTGCCAGCAGTTCTCTGACAGGTTTCCAAGAGACCCAGTACTTC. This encodes CASSSLTGFQETQYF.

Details on this clone: Just one base apart from a much larger clone, this may be a read error. The same CDR3 arises from other DNA sequences in this sample as well. V is TRBV18 and J is TRBJ1-5; D may be TRBD1 (5 bases). This CDR3 spans 14 amino acids. Germline V lookup: CDR1 KGHSH, CDR2 LQKENI. The CDR3 region is CASSPGAANQPQHF. The DNA for the CDR3 is TGTGCCAGCTCACCAGGGGCAGCTAATCAGCCCCAGCACTTT.

This clone has at least ten counts. V is TRBV18 and J is TRBJ1-1; the D is unclear. The germline V and J ends were trimmed by 4 bases and 2 bases, with 17 bases remaining between them. CDR3 length: 16 amino acids. Germline V gene data show CDR1 as KGHSH and CDR2 as LQKENI. CDR3 sequence: CASSQLQPWDNTEAFF. CDR3 bases: TGTGCCAGCTCACAATTACAGCCCTGGGATAACACTGAAGCTTTCTTT.

This clone was detected many times. This chain's CDR3 is CASSDSGFGKKLFF. CDR3 DNA sequence: TGTGCCAGCAGTGACTCCGGCTTTGGTAAAAAACTGTTTTTT. V usage is TRBV2 and J usage is TRBJ1-4, with D hard to call. The germline gives CDR1 SNHLY, CDR2 FYNNEI. The CDR3 runs to 14 residues. V lost 3 bases and J lost 9, with 14 bases in between.

This clone was seen just once. One junction end does not reproduce the germline sequence, and a read error may be involved. V usage is TRBV11-2 and J usage is TRBJ1-1; D perhaps matches TRBD1 (6 bases). Germline CDR1 and CDR2: SGHAT and FQNNGV. The length of the CDR3 is 17 residues. Here the CDR3 DNA reads TGTGCCAGCAGCTTCGTCAGGGGAGTCTCGGCTAACAATGAAGCTTTCTTT. This translates into CASSFVRGVSANNEAFF.

In this sample, this clone turned up a few times. No conserved phenylalanine or tryptophan is present at the end of the CDR3, so a read error is the likely explanation. V is TRBV28 and J is TRBJ1-1; D is unclear. V dropped 5 bases and J dropped 5 bases, with 12 bases sitting between them. The length of the CDR3 is 13 residues. Germline CDR1 and CDR2: MDHEN and SYDVKM. CDR3 amino acids: CASSPLDSTEAFI. The CDR3 nucleotides are TGTGCCAGCAGTCCTCTGGACTCTACTGAAGCTTTCATT.

This clone was seen ten or more times. The J gene is TRBJ2-2, the V gene TRBV24-1; D might be TRBD1 (6 bases). The CDR3 covers 13 residues. Looked up from germline, CDR1 is KGHDR and CDR2 is SFDVKD. V lost 7 bases, J lost 1 base, and 6 bases lay in between. CDR3 amino acids: CATRGQNTGELFF. DNA of the CDR3: TGTGCCACCAGGGGACAGAACACCGGGGAGCTGTTTTTT.

This clone has at least ten counts. The chain uses TRBV12-3 or TRBV12-4 and TRBJ1-4, with a tentative D call TRBD1 (5 bases). The CDR3 is 13 residues long. Trimming pared 6 bases from V and 7 bases from J, leaving 12 bases between. CDR3 DNA sequence: TGTGCCAGCAGGGGGACCGCCCGTGAAAAACTGTTTTTT. Translation gives CASRGTAREKLFF.

This clone was detected ten times or more. The chain joins TRBV6-2 or TRBV6-3 to TRBJ2-1; possible D gene TRBD2, 5 bases. The CDR3 is 13 amino acids. V was trimmed by 8 bases and J by 5 bases, leaving 13 bases between them. Per germline, CDR1 MNHEY and CDR2 SVGEGT. The CDR3 loop is CASGLNENNEQFF. The CDR3 DNA sequence: TGTGCCAGCGGACTTAACGAAAACAATGAGCAGTTCTTC.

The table lists this clone with many counts. The chain is built from TRBV5-1 and TRBJ2-5; TRBD2 might be the D (6 bases). The CDR3 consists of 13 residues. Germline loops: CDR1 SGHRS, CDR2 YFSETQ. Trimming removed 1 base from V and 7 bases from J, with 11 bases in between. The CDR3: CASSLTGEATQYF. The CDR3 DNA sequence: TGCGCCAGCAGCTTGACGGGAGAGGCGACCCAGTACTTC.

The sample holds many counts of this clone. The chain uses TRBV11-2 and TRBJ2-1; D possibly corresponds to TRBD2 (5 bases). The CDR3 is 17 residues long. Between the trimmed V and J ends, which lost 5 bases and 5 bases, there was a span of 22 bases. The germline gives CDR1 SGHAT, CDR2 FQNNGV. CDR3 bases: TGTGCCAGCAGCCCAACCCAGCTAGCCGGCTCGAACAATGAGCAGTTCTTC. It codes for CASSPTQLAGSNNEQFF.

This clone was detected many times. One end of the junction varies from germline; a read error may be responsible. V and J are TRBV7-9 and TRBJ2-5; the D gene is possibly TRBD2 (6 bases). CDR1 is SEHNR, CDR2 FQNEAQ, per germline (reference sequence). This CDR3 comprises 12 residues. CDR3 sequence: CASSLIAESLDF. The DNA for the CDR3 is TGTGCCAGCAGCTTAATAGCGGAATCCCTCGACTTC.

This clone was recorded at least ten times. The rearrangement links TRBV7-8 to TRBJ2-1, with D possibly being TRBD1 (5 bases). Between the trimmed V and J ends, which lost 5 bases and 3 bases, there was a span of 20 bases. Germline lookup yields CDR1 SGHVS and CDR2 FQNEAQ. The CDR3 runs to 17 residues. The CDR3: CASSPLRRTTHYNEQFF. In nucleotides, the CDR3 is TGTGCCAGCAGCCCGCTACGACGGACAACACACTACAATGAGCAGTTCTTC. The entire variable domain, with the rest obtained from reference TRBV7-8 and TRBJ2-1, is as follows: GAGVSQSPRYKVAKRGQDVALRCDPISGHVSLFWYQQALGQGPEFLTYFQNEAQLDKSGLPSDRFFAERPEGSVSTLKIQRTQQEDSAVYLCASSPLRRTTHYNEQFFGPGTRLTVL.

A note on this clone: This sequence may be a read error, since a much larger clone differs from it by one base. CDR3 in DNA: TGTGCCAGCCCAGGCGAGACAGGGAGCTCTGGAAACACCATATATTTT. Translating it yields CASPGETGSSGNTIYF. The chain joins TRBV18 to TRBJ1-3; TRBD1 agrees at 7 bases. J gave up 0 bases and V 8 bases, and 10 bases lay outside the gene matches. The CDR3 length is 16 residues. Germline V lookup: CDR1 KGHSH, CDR2 LQKENI.

This clone appeared many times. The rearrangement links TRBV6-4 to TRBJ2-3, with TRBD1 matching over 9 bases. The germline V gene encodes CDR1 MRHNA and CDR2 SNTAGT. This CDR3 region has 17 residues. V was clipped by 4 bases and J by 2 bases; unmatched bases: 10. CDR3 DNA sequence: TGTGCCAGCAGTGTGCTTCCGGGACAGGGACCCACAGATACGCAGTATTTT. Protein sequence: CASSVLPGQGPTDTQYF.

This clone was found many times. J is TRBJ2-3 and V is TRBV25-1, with 9 bases lining up with TRBD1. CDR1 and CDR2 from the germline V gene are MGHDK and SYGVNS. The V gene end was trimmed by 3 bases and the J gene end by 3 bases; junction bases not matched to a gene: 13. The CDR3 runs 18 residues. CDR3 sequence reads: CASSDSTSGTGRTDTQYF. The CDR3 DNA follows: TGTGCCAGCAGTGACTCGACCTCCGGGACAGGGAGGACAGATACGCAGTATTTT.

Many counts were recorded for this clone. This chain joins TRBV7-2 and TRBJ2-6; 10 bases fit TRBD1. Germline CDR1 is SGHTA and CDR2 is FQGNSA. The V and J ends lost 5 bases and 1 base, in that order; junction bases with no gene match: 8. The CDR3 sequence is 18 residues long. CDR3 DNA: TGTGCCAGCAGCCCTGGACAGGGGGAGGCGTCTGGGGCCAACGTCCTGACTTTC. Protein: CASSPGQGEASGANVLTF.

Ten or more counts support this clone. This chain uses TRBV2 with TRBJ2-5; perhaps TRBD2 as D (5 bases). CDR1 is SNHLY and CDR2 is FYNNEI in the germline V gene. Deletions cut 3 bases from V and 5 bases from J, with 10 bases between. This CDR3 has 13 amino acids. The CDR3 reads CASSDSVAETQYF. CDR3 in DNA: TGTGCCAGCAGTGATAGCGTGGCGGAGACCCAGTACTTC.